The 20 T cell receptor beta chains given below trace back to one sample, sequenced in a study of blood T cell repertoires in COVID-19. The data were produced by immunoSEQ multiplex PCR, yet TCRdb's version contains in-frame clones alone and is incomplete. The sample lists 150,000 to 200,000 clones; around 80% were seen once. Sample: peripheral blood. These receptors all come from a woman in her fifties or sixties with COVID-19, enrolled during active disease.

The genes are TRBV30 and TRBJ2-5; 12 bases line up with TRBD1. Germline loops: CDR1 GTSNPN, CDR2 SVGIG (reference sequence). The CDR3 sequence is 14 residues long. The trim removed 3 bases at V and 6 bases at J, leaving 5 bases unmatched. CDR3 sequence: CAWRGDRGPKTQYF. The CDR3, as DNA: TGTGCCTGGAGGGGGGACAGGGGGCCGAAGACCCAGTACTTC.

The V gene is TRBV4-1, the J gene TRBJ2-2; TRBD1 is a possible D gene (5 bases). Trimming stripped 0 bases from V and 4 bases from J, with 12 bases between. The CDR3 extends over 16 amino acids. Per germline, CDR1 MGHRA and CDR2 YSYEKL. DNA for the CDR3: TGCGCCAGCAGCCAAGAGCAGGGAAGGATCACCGGGGAGCTGTTTTTT. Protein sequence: CASSQEQGRITGELFF.

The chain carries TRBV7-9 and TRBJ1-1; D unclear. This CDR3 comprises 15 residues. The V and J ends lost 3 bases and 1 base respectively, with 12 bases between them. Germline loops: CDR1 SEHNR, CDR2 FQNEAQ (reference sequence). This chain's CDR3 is CASSLIRRGNTEAFF. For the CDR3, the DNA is TGTGCCAGCAGCTTGATCAGGCGGGGGAACACTGAAGCTTTCTTT.

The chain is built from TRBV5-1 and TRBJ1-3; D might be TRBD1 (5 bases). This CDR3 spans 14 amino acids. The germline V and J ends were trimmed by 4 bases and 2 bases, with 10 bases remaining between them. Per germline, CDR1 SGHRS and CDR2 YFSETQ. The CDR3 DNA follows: TGCGCCAGCAGCCCCAGGGATACTGGAAACACCATATATTTT. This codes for CASSPRDTGNTIYF.

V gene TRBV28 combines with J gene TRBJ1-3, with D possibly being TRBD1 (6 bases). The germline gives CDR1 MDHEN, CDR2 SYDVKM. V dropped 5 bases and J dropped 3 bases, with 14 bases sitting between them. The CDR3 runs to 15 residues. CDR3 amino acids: CASSLLTGSGNTIYF. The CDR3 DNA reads TGTGCCAGCAGTCTACTTACAGGGAGTGGAAACACCATATATTTT. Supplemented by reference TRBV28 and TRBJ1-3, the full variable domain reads DVKVTQSSRYLVKRTGEKVFLECVQDMDHENMFWYRQDPGLGLRLIYFSYDVKMKEKGDIPEGYSVSREKKERFSLILESASTNQTSMYLCASSLLTGSGNTIYFGEGSWLTVV.

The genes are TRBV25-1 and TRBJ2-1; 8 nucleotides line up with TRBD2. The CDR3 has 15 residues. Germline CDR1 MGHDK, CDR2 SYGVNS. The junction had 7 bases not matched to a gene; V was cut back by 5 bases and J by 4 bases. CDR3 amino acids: CASSLPSGPYNEQFF. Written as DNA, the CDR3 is TGTGCCAGCAGTCTTCCTAGCGGGCCTTACAATGAGCAGTTCTTC.

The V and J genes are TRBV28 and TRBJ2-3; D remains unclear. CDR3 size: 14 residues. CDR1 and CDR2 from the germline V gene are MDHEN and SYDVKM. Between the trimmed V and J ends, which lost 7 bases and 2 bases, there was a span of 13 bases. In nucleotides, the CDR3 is TGTGCCAGCATAGCCTACACGTCCACAGATACGCAGTATTTT. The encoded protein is CASIAYTSTDTQYF.

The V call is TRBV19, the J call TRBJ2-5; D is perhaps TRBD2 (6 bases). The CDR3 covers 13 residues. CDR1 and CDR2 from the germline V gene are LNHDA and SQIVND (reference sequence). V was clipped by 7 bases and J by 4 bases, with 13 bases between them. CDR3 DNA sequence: TGTGCCAGTACGGGGACTTTTGCAGAGACCCAGTACTTC. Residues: CASTGTFAETQYF.

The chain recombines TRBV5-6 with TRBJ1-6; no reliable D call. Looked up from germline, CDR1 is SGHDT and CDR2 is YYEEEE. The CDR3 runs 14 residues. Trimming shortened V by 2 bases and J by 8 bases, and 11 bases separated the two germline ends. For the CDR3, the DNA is TGTGCCAGCAGCTTCGGGAGACACCATTCACCCCTCCACTTT. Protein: CASSFGRHHSPLHF.

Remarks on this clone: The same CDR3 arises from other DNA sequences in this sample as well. The CDR3: CASSLVGGTGELFF. The CDR3, as DNA: TGTGCCAGCAGCTTGGTAGGGGGCACAGGGGAGCTGTTTTTT. The rearrangement uses TRBV5-5 and TRBJ2-2, with 7 nucleotides matching TRBD1. Trimming took 0 bases from V and 8 from J; bases not matched to a gene: 4. CDR3 size: 14 residues. Germline assignment: CDR1 SGHKS and CDR2 YYEKEE (reference sequence).

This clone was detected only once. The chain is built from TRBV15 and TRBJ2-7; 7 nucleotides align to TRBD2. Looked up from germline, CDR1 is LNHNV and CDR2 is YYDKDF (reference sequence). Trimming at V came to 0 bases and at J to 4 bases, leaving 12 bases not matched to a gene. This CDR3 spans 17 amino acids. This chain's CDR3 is CATSRDLAGGRGYEQYF. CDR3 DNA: TGTGCCACCAGCAGAGATCTAGCCGGAGGGAGGGGATACGAGCAGTACTTC.

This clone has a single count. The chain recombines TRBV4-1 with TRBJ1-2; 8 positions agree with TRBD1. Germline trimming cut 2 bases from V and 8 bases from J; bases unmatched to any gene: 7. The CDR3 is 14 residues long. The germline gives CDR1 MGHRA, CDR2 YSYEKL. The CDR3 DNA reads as TGCGCCAGCAGCCAACAGGGGGCGCTTCAGGGCTACACCTTC. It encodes CASSQQGALQGYTF.

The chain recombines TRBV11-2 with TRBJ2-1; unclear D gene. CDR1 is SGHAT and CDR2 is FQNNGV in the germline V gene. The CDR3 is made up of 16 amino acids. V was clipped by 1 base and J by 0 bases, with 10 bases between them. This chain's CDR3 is CASSLGVVSSYNEQFF. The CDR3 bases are TGTGCCAGCAGCTTAGGAGTCGTGAGCTCCTACAATGAGCAGTTCTTC.

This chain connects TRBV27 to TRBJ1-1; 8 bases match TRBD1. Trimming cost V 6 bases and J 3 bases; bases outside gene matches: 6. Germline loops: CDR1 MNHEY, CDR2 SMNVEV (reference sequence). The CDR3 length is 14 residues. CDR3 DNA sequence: TGTGCCAGCAGGGCAGGGGGCTCAGACACTGAAGCTTTCTTT. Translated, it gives CASRAGGSDTEAFF.

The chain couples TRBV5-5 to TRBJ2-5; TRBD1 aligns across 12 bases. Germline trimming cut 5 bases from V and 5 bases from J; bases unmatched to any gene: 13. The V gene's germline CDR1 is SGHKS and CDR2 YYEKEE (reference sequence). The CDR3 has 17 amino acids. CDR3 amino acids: CASRREPGQGARETQYF. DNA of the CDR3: TGTGCCAGCAGGCGAGAACCGGGACAGGGGGCGCGGGAGACCCAGTACTTC. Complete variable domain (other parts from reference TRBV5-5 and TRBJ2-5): DAGVTQSPTHLIKTRGQQVTLRCSPISGHKSVSWYQQVLGQGPQFIFQYYEKEERGRGNFPDRFSARQFPNYSSELNVNALLLGDSALYLCASRREPGQGARETQYFGPGTRLLVL.

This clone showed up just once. CDR3 nucleotides: TGTGCCAGCAGCTTCGCAGGGGGCTACACCTTC. Its protein is CASSFAGGYTF. The J gene is TRBJ1-2, the V gene TRBV5-4; tentative D call: TRBD1 (5 bases). This CDR3 has 11 residues. Trimming removed 2 bases at V and 8 bases at J, with 7 bases between. Germline CDR1 SGHNT, CDR2 YYREEE (reference sequence).

The CDR3 DNA reads as TGTGCCAGCAGCTACACAGGGGTCAATCAGCCCCAGCATTTT. This encodes CASSYTGVNQPQHF. This chain joins TRBV5-6 and TRBJ1-5; 7 bases fit TRBD1. The CDR3 runs to 14 residues. J gave up 3 bases and V 3 bases, and 3 bases lay outside the gene matches. The germline V gene encodes CDR1 SGHDT and CDR2 YYEEEE.

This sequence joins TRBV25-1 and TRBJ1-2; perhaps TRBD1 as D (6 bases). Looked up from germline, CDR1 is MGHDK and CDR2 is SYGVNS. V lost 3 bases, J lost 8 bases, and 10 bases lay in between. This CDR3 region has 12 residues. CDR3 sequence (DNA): TGTGCCAGCAGTGAGACAGGAGGCGGCTACACCTTC. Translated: CASSETGGGYTF.

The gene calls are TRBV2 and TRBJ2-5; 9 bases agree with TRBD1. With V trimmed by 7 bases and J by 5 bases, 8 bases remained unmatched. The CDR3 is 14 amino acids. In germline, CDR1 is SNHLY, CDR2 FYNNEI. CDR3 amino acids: CASKRTGAAETQYF. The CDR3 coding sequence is TGTGCCAGCAAAAGGACAGGGGCGGCGGAGACCCAGTACTTC.

The CDR3 region is CASGKGTVNQPQHF. Here the CDR3 DNA reads TGTGCCAGCGGAAAAGGGACAGTCAATCAGCCCCAGCATTTT. The chain joins TRBV28 to TRBJ1-5, with TRBD1 identical over 7 bases. J lost 3 bases, V lost 8 bases, and 7 bases had no gene match. The germline CDR1 and CDR2 sequences are MDHEN and SYDVKM. CDR3 length equals 14 residues. Based on the CDR3 plus reference TRBV28 and TRBJ1-5, the full variable domain is DVKVTQSSRYLVKRTGEKVFLECVQDMDHENMFWYRQDPGLGLRLIYFSYDVKMKEKGDIPEGYSVSREKKERFSLILESASTNQTSMYLCASGKGTVNQPQHFGDGTRLSIL.